The rows below give T cell receptor beta chains drawn from one sample of a study of T-cell reconstitution after alpha-beta-depleted transplantation in children. One entry per CDR3 protein, called by TCRdb with MiXCR from the PCR reads. The data contain about 640,000 distinct CDR3 sequences, roughly 17% of them seen just once; the ten biggest clones take up approximately 1%. The sample here was PBMCs from the stem cell graft donor, taken from the stem cell graft. These receptors all come from a human donor who donated a stem cell graft to a child with acute myeloid leukemia. The conserved cysteine and the conserved F or W are not part of the CDR3 here. The order of the fields is J gene, clone size, V gene, CDR3 protein. Some rows have no size entry. The others give once, few or many, or a class for an expanded clone.

TRBJ2-1 . TRBV6-1 ASTPRAGQSLYNEQF
TRBJ2-1 many TRBV5-1 ASSQVGGAYNEQF
TRBJ2-7 few TRBV9 ASSVDPGAFYEQY
TRBJ2-5 few TRBV5-6 ASSVGLAGQETQY
TRBJ2-1 few TRBV20-1 SAAFTYNEQF
TRBJ2-5 many TRBV10-3 AISESTGLYETQY
TRBJ2-7 . TRBV20-1 SARSGGGVYEQY
TRBJ2-1 many TRBV12-3/TRBV12-4 ASSAPTGVYNEQF
TRBJ2-2 many TRBV20-1 SAREGTSTGELF
TRBJ1-1 . TRBV4-3 ASSQELGAGGEAF
TRBJ2-5 . TRBV11-2 ASSLEAVQETQY
TRBJ2-1 few TRBV11-3 ASSPGRENEQF
TRBJ2-1 few TRBV20-1 SARAAGRVKEQF
TRBJ2-5 many TRBV25-1 ASSEYEGDGGETQY
TRBJ2-1 few TRBV5-1 ASSLEGDRGNEQF
TRBJ1-4 once TRBV12-3/TRBV12-4 ASSTLGTNEKLF